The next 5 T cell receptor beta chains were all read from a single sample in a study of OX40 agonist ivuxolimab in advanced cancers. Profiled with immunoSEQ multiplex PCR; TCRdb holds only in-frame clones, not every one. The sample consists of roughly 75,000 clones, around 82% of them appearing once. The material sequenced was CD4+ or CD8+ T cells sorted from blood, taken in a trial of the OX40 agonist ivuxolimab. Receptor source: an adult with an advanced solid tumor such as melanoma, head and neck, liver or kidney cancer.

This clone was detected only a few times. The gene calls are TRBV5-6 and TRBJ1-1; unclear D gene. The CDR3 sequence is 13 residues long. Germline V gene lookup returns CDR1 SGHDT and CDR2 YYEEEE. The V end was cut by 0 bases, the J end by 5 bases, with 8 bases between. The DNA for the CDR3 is TGTGCCAGCAGCTTGGGTGGTAAGACTGAAGCTTTCTTT. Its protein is CASSLGGKTEAFF. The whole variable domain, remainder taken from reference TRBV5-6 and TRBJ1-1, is DAGVTQSPTHLIKTRGQQVTLRCSPKSGHDTVSWYQQALGQGPQFIFQYYEEEERQRGNFPDRFSGHQFPNYSSELNVNALLLGDSALYLCASSLGGKTEAFFGQGTRLTVV.

CDR3 in DNA: TGTGCCAGCAGCCTCTCCTGGACAGGGGGGAGTGGCTACACCTTC. Its translation: CASSLSWTGGSGYTF. V is TRBV14 and J is TRBJ1-2; 10 bases are a match to TRBD1. The V segment lost 4 bases and the J segment 7 bases; nucleotides outside the gene matches: 9. CDR3 size: 15 residues. The germline V gene encodes CDR1 SGHDN and CDR2 FVKESK.

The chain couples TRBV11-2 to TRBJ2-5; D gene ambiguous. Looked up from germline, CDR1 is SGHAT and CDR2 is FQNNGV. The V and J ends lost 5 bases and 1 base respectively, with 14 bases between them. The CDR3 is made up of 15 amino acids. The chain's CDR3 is CASSPNPATQETQYF. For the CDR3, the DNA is TGTGCCAGCAGCCCCAACCCGGCGACCCAAGAGACCCAGTACTTC.

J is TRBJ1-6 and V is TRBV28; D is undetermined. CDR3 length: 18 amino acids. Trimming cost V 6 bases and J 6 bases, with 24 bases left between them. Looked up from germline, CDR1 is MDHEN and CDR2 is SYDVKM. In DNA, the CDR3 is TGTGCCAGCAGCACATTCCCGACTCGGAGTGACACTAATTCACCCCTCCACTTT. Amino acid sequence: CASSTFPTRSDTNSPLHF.

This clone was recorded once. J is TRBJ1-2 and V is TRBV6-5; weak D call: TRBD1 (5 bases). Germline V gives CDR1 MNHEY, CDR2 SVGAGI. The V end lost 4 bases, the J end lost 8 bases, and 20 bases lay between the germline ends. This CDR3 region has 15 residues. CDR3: CASSSKTVYGAGYTF. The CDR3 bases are TGTGCCAGCAGTTCCAAGACAGTCTATGGGGCCGGCTACACCTTC.